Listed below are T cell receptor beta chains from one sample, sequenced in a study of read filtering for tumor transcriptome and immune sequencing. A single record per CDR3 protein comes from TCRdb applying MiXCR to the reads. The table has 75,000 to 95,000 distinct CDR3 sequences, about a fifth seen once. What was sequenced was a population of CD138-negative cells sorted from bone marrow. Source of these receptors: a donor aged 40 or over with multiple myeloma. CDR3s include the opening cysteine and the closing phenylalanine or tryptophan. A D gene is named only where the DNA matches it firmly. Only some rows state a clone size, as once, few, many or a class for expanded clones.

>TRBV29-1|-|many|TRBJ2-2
TGCAGCGTGGGGACTGGAGCGAACACCGGGGAGCTGTTTTTT
CSVGTGANTGELFF
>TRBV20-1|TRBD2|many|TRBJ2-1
TGCAGTGCTAGAGACGGACTAGTCGGTAGCGAGCAGTTCTTC
CSARDGLVGSEQFF
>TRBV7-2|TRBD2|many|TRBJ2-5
TGTGCCAGCAGCACCGGACTAGCGCAAGAGACCCAGTACTTC
CASSTGLAQETQYF
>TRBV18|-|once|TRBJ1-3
TGTGCCAGCTCACCGACTCCGGGGATTTTCGGAAACACCATATATTTT
CASSPTPGIFGNTIYF
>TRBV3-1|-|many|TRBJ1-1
TGTGCCAGCAGCCAATGGGATCGGGTCCTCGAAGCTTTCTTT
CASSQWDRVLEAFF
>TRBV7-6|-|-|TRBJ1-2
TGTGCCAGCAGCCCCCGGGACATTGATGGCTACACCTTC
CASSPRDIDGYTF
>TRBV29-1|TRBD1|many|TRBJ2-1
TGCAGCGTGAACCGACAGGGCTACAATGAGCAGTTCTTC
CSVNRQGYNEQFF
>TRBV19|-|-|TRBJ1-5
TGTGCCAGTAGAGGTGATCGGAATCAGCCCCAGCATTTT
CASRGDRNQPQHF
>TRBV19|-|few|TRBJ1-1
TGTGCCAGTAGTATAGGGAGGCCGAACACTGAAGCTTTCTTT
CASSIGRPNTEAFF
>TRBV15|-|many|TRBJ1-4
TGTGCCACCAGCTTACGGGACCGACTTAATGAAAAACTGTTTTTT
CATSLRDRLNEKLFF
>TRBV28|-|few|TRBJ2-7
TGTGCCAGCAGTTTCGGTCTTGGCGAGCAGTACTTC
CASSFGLGEQYF
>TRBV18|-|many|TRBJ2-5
TGTGCCAGCTCACCGTCCGTGACCCAAGAGACCCAGTACTTC
CASSPSVTQETQYF
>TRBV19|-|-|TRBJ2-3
TGTGCCAGTACCTCGCGGAATCCGACAGATACGCAGTATTTT
CASTSRNPTDTQYF
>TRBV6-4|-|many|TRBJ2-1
TGTGCCAACGTTACCAGGGAATTGGCAGTTAATGAGCAGTTCTTC
CANVTRELAVNEQFF
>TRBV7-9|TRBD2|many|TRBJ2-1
TGTGCCAGCGGTAGCGGGGGGGCCTTGAATGAGCAGTTCTTC
CASGSGGALNEQFF
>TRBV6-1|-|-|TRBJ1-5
TGTGCCAGCAGGCAATATAGCAATCAGCCCCAGCATTTT
CASRQYSNQPQHF
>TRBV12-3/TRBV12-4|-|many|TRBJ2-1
TGTGCCAGCAGTTTAGGATCCTCCCCATCTTACAATGAGCAGTTCTTC
CASSLGSSPSYNEQFF
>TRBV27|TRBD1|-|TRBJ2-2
TGTGCCAGCAGGAGCCAGGGGGCCGGCGGGGAGCTGTTTTTT
CASRSQGAGGELFF
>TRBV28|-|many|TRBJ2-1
TGTGCCAGCAGTTTACAAGGGACGTACAGCTCCTACAATGAGCAGTTCTTC
CASSLQGTYSSYNEQFF
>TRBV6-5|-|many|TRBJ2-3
TGTGCCAGCAGTAGTAGCGGCCCCGGGGATACGCAGTATTTT
CASSSSGPGDTQYF
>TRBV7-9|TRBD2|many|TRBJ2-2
TGTGCCAGCAGCTCACTAGCGGGGATCACCGGGGAGCTGTTTTTT
CASSSLAGITGELFF
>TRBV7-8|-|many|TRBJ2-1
TGTGCCAGCAGCTTAATGGGGGGCTACAATGAGCAGTTCTTC
CASSLMGGYNEQFF
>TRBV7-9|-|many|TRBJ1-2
TGTGCCAGCAGCTTATTCACCCGAGCTAACTATGGCTACACCTTC
CASSLFTRANYGYTF
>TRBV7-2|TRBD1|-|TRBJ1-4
TGTGCCAGCAGCTTAGCCGCGACAGGGGGCTATGAAAAACTGTTTTTT
CASSLAATGGYEKLFF
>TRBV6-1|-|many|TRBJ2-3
TGTGCCAGCCGCGACAGGACAGATACGCAGTATTTT
CASRDRTDTQYF
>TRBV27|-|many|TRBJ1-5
TGTGCCAGCAGTCCGGGGCTTAGCAATCAGCCCCAGCATTTT
CASSPGLSNQPQHF
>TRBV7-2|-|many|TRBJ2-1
TGTGCCAGCAGCTTAGAGTGGTCCACCGAGCAGTTCTTC
CASSLEWSTEQFF
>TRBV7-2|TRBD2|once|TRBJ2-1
TGTGCCAGCAGCTTCACTAGCGCGGGCGACAATGAGCAGTTCTTT
CASSFTSAGDNEQFF
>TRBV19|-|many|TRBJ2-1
TGTGCCAGTAGCAGCAGACACAATGAGCAGTTCTTC
CASSSRHNEQFF
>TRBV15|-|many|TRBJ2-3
TGTGCCACCAGCAGTGGACTAAACACAGATACGCAGTATTTT
CATSSGLNTDTQYF
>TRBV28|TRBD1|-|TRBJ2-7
TGTGCCAGCAGTTTATACACCGACAGGGGAGCCTACGAGCAGTACTTC
CASSLYTDRGAYEQYF
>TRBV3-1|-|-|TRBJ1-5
TGTGCCAGCAGCCCCGACGTGGGTTATCAGCCCCAGCATTTT
CASSPDVGYQPQHF
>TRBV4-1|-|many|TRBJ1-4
TGCGCCAGCAGCCAAGTTGGCACAGGGAATGAAAAACTGTTTTTT
CASSQVGTGNEKLFF
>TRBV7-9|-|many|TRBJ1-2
TGTGCCAGCAGCCCGGACAGCCTCATTTATGGCTACACCTTC
CASSPDSLIYGYTF
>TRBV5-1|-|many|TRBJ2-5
TGCGCCAGCAGCCCCGCCGGGAACAGGGTCGGGGAGACCCAGTACTTC
CASSPAGNRVGETQYF
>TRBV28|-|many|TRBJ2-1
TGTGCCAGCAGTCTCAGGGTAGTCGGTGAGCAGTTCTTC
CASSLRVVGEQFF
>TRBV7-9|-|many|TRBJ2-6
TGTGCCAGCAGCTACTCTGGGGCCAACGTCCTGACTTTC
CASSYSGANVLTF
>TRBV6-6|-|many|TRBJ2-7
TGTGCCAGCAGGAGGCAGGGAAGAACCTACGAGCAGTACTTC
CASRRQGRTYEQYF
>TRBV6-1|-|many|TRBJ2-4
TGTGCCAGCAGTGAATTAGGCCGTAACATTCAGTACTTC
CASSELGRNIQYF
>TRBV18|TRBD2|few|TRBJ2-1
TGTGCCAGCTCACCACCTAGCGGGGGGGCTTACAATGAGCAGTTCTTC
CASSPPSGGAYNEQFF
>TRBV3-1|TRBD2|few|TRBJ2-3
TGTGCCAGCAGCCCAGGGACTAGCGGACGGGCAGATACGCAGTATTTT
CASSPGTSGRADTQYF
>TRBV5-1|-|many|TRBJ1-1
TGCGCCAGCAGCTTGGGGGCAGGGAGGACTGAAGCTTTCTTT
CASSLGAGRTEAFF